The source of this T cell receptor beta chain is a study of post-analysis software for immune sequencing data. The V gene end was trimmed by 5 bases and the J gene end by 1 base; junction bases not matched to a gene: 1. There are 14 residues in the CDR3. Germline lookup yields CDR1 SGHRS and CDR2 YFSETQ. The sample holds a few counts of this clonotype. Its antigen remains unknown. Overall study results and limits: Included in a set of four or five TRBV segments more frequent in patients than controls were TRBV5-6, TRBV5-1 and TRBV20-1. Diversity measured as normalized Chao1 was significantly lower in multiple sclerosis patients than in controls.

Researchers reported that TCR beta cDNA libraries carried unique molecular identifiers. One entry per CDR3 protein results from TCRdb running MiXCR on the PCR reads. The sample records hundreds of thousands of distinct CDR3 sequences, roughly 40% being singletons. The sequenced sample consisted of blood. The sequence derives from a girl aged 10-17 years with multiple sclerosis. The rearrangement uses TRBV5-1 and TRBJ2-7, with 12 bases matching TRBD1. The CDR3 loop is CASRGQGASYEQYF. In DNA, the CDR3 is TGCGCCAGCAGGGGACAGGGGGCTTCCTACGAGCAGTACTTC.